Below are 3 T cell receptor beta chains sequenced from a single sample in a study of T-cell reconstitution after alpha-beta-depleted transplantation in children. As it was prepared, the TCRbeta library received unique molecular identifiers. In TCRdb, the PCR reads were re-called with MiXCR into one record per CDR3 protein. The sample carries 200,000 or so distinct CDR3 sequences, approximately 8% recorded once. The starting material was PBMCs, mostly from graft donor cells, obtained 360 days after TCRalphabeta/CD19-depleted stem cell transplant. These TCRs come from a male patient under 10 years old who had a stem cell transplant for acute myeloid leukemia, so the T cells may come from the graft donor.

This clonotype showed up just a few times. The genes are TRBV7-9 and TRBJ1-2; 7 nucleotides align to TRBD1. Trimming at V came to 5 bases and at J to 2 bases, leaving 5 bases not matched to a gene. CDR1 and CDR2 from the germline V gene are SEHNR and FQNEAQ (reference sequence). The CDR3 is 14 residues long. This CDR3 reads CASSVMTGNYGYTF. DNA of the CDR3: TGTGCCAGCAGCGTAATGACAGGGAACTATGGCTACACCTTC.

The chain joins TRBV7-6 to TRBJ2-2; 7 bases align to TRBD1. The germline V gene has CDR1 SGHVS and CDR2 FNYEAQ. CDR3 size: 16 residues. V lost 3 bases and J lost 0; bases outside the gene matches: 4. This chain's CDR3 is CASSLGQGANTGELFF. DNA for the CDR3: TGTGCCAGCAGCTTGGGGCAGGGGGCGAACACCGGGGAGCTGTTTTTT.

CDR3 coding DNA: TGTGCCAGCAGCTCCCAGGGAGTGCAAGAGACCCAGTACTTC. This codes for CASSSQGVQETQYF. The chain carries TRBV7-9 and TRBJ2-5; perhaps D is TRBD1 or TRBD2 (5 bases each). CDR1 and CDR2 (germline): SEHNR, FQNEAQ (reference sequence). There are 14 residues in the CDR3. V lost 4 bases to trimming and J lost 2 bases, with 11 bases between them.